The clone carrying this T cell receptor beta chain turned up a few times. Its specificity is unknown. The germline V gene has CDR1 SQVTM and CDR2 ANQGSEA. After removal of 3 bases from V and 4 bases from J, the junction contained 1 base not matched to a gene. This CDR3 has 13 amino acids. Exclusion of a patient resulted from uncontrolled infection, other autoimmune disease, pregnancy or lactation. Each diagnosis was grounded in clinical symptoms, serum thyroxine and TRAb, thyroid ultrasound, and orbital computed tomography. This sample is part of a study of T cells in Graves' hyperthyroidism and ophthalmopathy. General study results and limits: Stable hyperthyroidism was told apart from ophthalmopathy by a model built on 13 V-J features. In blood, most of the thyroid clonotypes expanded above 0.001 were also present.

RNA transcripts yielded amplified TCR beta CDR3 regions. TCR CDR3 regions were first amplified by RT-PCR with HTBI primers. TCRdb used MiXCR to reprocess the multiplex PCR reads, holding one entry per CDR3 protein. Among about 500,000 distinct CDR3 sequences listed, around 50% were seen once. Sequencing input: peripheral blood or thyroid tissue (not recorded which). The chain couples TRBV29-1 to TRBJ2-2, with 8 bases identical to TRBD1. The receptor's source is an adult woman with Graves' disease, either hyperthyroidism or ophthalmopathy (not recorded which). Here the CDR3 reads CSVDRGPTGELFF. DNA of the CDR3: TGCAGCGTTGACAGGGGGCCCACCGGGGAGCTGTTTTTT.